These T cell receptor beta chains were read from a single sample in a study of T cells in localized non-small cell lung cancer. The assay was immunoSEQ multiplex PCR, and TCRdb's table has in-frame clones only and misses some. In the table there are about 29,000 clones, roughly nine tenths of which are singletons. The sequences come from peripheral blood, collected before any cancer treatment. The receptors were gathered from a woman aged 35-75 years with stage I lung adenocarcinoma. The conserved cysteine and the conserved F or W are not part of the CDR3 here. A D gene is named only where the DNA matches it firmly.

TRBJ1-2	13	TRBV25-1	TRBD1	ASSQGGTAIYGYT
TRBJ2-2	16	TRBV11-3	TRBD1	ASSKSASGQGAFGELF
TRBJ2-2	12	TRBV7-2	NA	ASSLRGNTGELF
TRBJ1-2	12	TRBV6-1	NA	ASSFDGGQFGYT
TRBJ1-1	13	TRBV6-1	NA	ASSPRGGAVTEAF
TRBJ1-5	11	TRBV25-1	NA	ASSGGAVGPQH
TRBJ2-3	12	TRBV5-1	NA	ASSSGLNTDTQY
TRBJ1-5	11	TRBV6-5	NA	ASSYDWGQPQH
TRBJ2-7	12	TRBV9	NA	ASSARDGPYEQY
TRBJ2-7	12	TRBV4-1	NA	ASSLQLAAGEQY
TRBJ2-1	12	TRBV7-8	NA	ASSFTSPYNEQF
TRBJ1-1	12	TRBV6-5	NA	ASSSGLMNTEAF
TRBJ2-7	9	TRBV18	NA	ASGDSYEQY
TRBJ2-5	12	TRBV30	NA	AWSPDRGQETQY
TRBJ2-7	13	TRBV28	TRBD1	ASRTGAGGTYEQY
TRBJ2-1	16	TRBV27	TRBD2	ASSLKAGGLSSYNEQF
TRBJ2-1	12	TRBV29-1	TRBD1	SVNPGQGSAEQF
TRBJ2-3	10	TRBV7-3	NA	ASSGRTDTQY
TRBJ2-3	13	TRBV28	NA	ASSPGDSYTDTQY
TRBJ1-6	17	TRBV28	NA	ASSPLSLSRAYRNSPLH
TRBJ2-3	13	TRBV7-9	TRBD2	ASRPSGGLTDTQY
TRBJ2-7	12	TRBV5-6	TRBD1	ASTLLDRGYEQY
TRBJ2-7	13	TRBV15	TRBD1	ATSTEMGQAYEQY
TRBJ2-7	12	TRBV7-2	TRBD1	ASSMTGGGYEQY
TRBJ1-5	12	TRBV28	NA	ASSNIQGHQPQH
TRBJ2-7	12	TRBV9	NA	ASSEQDPSYEQY
TRBJ2-5	15	TRBV19	TRBD1	ASSPVPGQGYQETQY
TRBJ2-1	13	TRBV7-2	TRBD1	ASSSWTGWDNEQF
TRBJ2-5	14	TRBV19	TRBD1	ASSDRGPFAQETQY